This T cell receptor beta chain was profiled in a study of response to subunit inactivated influenza vaccine. Whole-study results and caveats: New T cells are recruited in small numbers by each seasonal influenza vaccination, according to the authors' suggestion.

This clonotype occurred a few times. Its target is unknown. Germline CDR1 and CDR2: MRHNA and SNTAGT. CDR3 length equals 16 residues. V lost 2 bases to trimming and J lost 6 bases; unmatched junction nucleotides: 8. TCRdb recomputed calls from the RT-PCR reads with MiXCR, one row per CDR3 protein. The sample records about 520,000 distinct CDR3 sequences, less than 30% being singletons. The chain carries TRBV6-4 and TRBJ2-3, with 10 bases aligning to TRBD2. This sequence originates from a man aged 45-65 years who received an inactivated influenza vaccine. The specimen was CD4+ T cells sorted from PBMCs, collected about 5 days after vaccination. CDR3: CASSDRASGSPDTQYF. The DNA for the CDR3 is TGTGCCAGCAGTGACAGGGCTAGCGGGAGCCCTGATACGCAGTATTTT.